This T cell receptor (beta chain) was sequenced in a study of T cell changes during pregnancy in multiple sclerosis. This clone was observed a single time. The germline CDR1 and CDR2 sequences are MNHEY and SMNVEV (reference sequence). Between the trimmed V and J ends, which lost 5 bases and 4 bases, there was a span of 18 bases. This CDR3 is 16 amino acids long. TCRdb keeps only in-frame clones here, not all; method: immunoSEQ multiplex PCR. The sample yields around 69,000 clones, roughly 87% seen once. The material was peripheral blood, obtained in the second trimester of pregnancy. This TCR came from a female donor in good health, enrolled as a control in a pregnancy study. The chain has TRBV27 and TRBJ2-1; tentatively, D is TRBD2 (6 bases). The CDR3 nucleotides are TGTGCCAGCAGTACCCAGACTAGTTTCTCATACAATGAGCAGTTCTTC. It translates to CASSTQTSFSYNEQFF.